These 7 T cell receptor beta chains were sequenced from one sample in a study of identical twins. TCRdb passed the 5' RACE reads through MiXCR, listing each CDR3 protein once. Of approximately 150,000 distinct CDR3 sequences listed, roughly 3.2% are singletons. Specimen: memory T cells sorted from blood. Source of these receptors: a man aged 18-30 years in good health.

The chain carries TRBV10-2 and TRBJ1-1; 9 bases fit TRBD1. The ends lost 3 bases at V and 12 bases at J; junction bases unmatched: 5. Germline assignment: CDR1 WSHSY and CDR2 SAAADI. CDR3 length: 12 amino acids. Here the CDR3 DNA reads TGCGCCAGCAGTGAACTACAGGGGGCATCTTTCTTT. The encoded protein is CASSELQGASFF.

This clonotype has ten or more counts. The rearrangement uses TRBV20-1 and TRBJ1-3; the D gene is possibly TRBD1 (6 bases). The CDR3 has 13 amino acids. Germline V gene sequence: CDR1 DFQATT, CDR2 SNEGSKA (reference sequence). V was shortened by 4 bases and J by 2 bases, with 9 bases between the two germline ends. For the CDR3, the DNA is TGCAGTGCTACTCAGGGGCCTGGAAACACCATATATTTT. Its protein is CSATQGPGNTIYF.

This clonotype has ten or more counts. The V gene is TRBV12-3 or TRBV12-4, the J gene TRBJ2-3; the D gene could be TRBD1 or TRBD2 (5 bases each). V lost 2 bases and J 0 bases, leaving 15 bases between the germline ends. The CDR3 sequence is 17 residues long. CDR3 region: CASSLSGIGASTDTQYF. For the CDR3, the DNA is TGTGCCAGCAGTTTATCGGGGATTGGGGCTAGCACAGATACGCAGTATTTT.

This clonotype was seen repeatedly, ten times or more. CDR3 nucleotide sequence: TGTGCCAGCAGTCCCGGGACAGACAGTCAGCCCCAGCATTTT. This sequence encodes CASSPGTDSQPQHF. The V gene is TRBV2, the J gene TRBJ1-5, with TRBD1 matching 7 bases. The CDR3 has 14 amino acids. V dropped 5 bases and J dropped 6; count of bases not matched to a gene: 7. Germline CDR1 reads SNHLY; CDR2 reads FYNNEI.

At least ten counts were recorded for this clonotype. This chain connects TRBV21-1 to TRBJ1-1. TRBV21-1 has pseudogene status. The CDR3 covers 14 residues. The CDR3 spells CASSQQGLNTEAFF. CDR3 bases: TGTGCCAGCAGTCAACAGGGTTTGAACACTGAAGCTTTCTTT.

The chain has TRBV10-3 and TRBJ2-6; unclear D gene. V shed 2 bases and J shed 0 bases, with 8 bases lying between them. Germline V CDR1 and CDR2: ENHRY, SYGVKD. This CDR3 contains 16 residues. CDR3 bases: TGTGCCATCAGTGAGCGAGACACCTCTGGGGCCAACGTCCTGACTTTC. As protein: CAISERDTSGANVLTF.

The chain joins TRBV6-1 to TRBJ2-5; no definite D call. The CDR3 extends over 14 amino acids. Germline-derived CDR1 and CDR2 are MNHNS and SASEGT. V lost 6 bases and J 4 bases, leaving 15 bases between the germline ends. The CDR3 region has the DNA TGTGCCAGCAGCGCAACCGACATAACAGAGACCCAGTACTTC. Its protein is CASSATDITETQYF.